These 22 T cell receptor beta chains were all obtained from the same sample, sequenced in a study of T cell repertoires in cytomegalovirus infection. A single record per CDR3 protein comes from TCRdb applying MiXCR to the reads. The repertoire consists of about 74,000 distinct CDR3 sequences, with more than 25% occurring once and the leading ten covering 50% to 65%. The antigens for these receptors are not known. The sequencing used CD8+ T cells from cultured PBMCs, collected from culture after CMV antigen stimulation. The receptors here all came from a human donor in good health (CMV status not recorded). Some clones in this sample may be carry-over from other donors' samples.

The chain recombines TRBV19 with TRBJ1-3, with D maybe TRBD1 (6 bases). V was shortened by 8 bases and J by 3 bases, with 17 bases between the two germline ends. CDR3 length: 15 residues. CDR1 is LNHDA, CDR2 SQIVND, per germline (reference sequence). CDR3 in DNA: TGTGCCAGTGATCCCGGGCAGGGGTATGGAAACACCATATATTTT. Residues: CASDPGQGYGNTIYF.

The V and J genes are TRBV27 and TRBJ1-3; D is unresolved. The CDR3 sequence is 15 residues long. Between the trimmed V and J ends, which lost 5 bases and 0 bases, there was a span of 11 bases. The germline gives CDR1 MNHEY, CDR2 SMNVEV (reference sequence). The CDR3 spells CASSQFGSSGNTIYF. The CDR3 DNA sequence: TGTGCCAGCAGTCAGTTTGGCTCCTCTGGAAACACCATATATTTT.

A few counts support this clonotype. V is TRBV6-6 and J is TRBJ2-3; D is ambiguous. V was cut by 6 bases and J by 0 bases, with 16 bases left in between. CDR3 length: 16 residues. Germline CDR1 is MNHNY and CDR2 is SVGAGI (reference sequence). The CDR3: CASSPLGSSSTDTQYF. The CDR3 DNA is TGTGCCAGCAGCCCCCTAGGTTCCTCTAGCACAGATACGCAGTATTTT.

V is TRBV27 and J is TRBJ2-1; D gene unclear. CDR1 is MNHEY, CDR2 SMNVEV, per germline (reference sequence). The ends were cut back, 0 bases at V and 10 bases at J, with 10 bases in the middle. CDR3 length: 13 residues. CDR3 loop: CASSLSSRREQFF. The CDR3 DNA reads TGTGCCAGCAGTTTATCGTCTAGACGGGAGCAGTTCTTC.

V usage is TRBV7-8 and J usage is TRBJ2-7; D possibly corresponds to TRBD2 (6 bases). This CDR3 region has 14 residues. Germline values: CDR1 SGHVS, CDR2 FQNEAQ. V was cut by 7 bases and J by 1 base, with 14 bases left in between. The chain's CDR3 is CASKPGLMSYEQYF. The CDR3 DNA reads TGTGCCAGCAAACCGGGACTGATGTCCTACGAGCAGTACTTC. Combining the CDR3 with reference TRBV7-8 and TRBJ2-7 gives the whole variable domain GAGVSQSPRYKVAKRGQDVALRCDPISGHVSLFWYQQALGQGPEFLTYFQNEAQLDKSGLPSDRFFAERPEGSVSTLKIQRTQQEDSAVYLCASKPGLMSYEQYFGPGTRLTVT.

CDR3 in amino acids: CASSEIERTEAFF. The CDR3 region has the DNA TGTGCCAGCAGTGAAATAGAAAGAACCGAAGCTTTCTTT. This chain links TRBV6-1 with TRBJ1-1; D is uncertain. The CDR3 runs 13 residues. The germline V gene encodes CDR1 MNHNS and CDR2 SASEGT. V gave up 2 bases and J gave up 8 bases, with 12 bases separating them.

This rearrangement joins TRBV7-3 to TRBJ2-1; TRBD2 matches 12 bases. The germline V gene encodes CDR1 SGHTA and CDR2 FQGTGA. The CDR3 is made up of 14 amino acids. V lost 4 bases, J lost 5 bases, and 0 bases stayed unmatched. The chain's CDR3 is CASSSSGGDNEQFF. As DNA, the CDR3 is TGTGCCAGCAGCTCTAGCGGGGGGGACAATGAGCAGTTCTTC.

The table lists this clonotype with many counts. CDR3 in amino acids: CSALKRGTGEGYTF. The CDR3 DNA is TGCAGCGCCCTGAAAAGGGGGACGGGGGAGGGCTACACCTTC. V is TRBV29-1 and J is TRBJ1-2; TRBD1 might be the D (6 bases). Between the trimmed V and J ends, which lost 7 bases and 8 bases, there was a span of 23 bases. CDR1 is SQVTM and CDR2 is ANQGSEA in the germline V gene. The CDR3 consists of 14 residues. The complete variable domain, with remaining parts taken from reference TRBV29-1 and TRBJ1-2, reads SAVISQKPSRDICQRGTSLTIQCQVDSQVTMMFWYRQQPGQSLTLIATANQGSEATYESGFVIDKFPISRPNLTFSTLTVSNMSPEDSSIYLCSALKRGTGEGYTFGSGTRLTVV.

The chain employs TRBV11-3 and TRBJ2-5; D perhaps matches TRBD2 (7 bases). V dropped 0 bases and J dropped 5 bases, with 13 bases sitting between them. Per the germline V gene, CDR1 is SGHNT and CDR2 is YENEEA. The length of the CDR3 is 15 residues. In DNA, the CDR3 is TGTGCCAGCAGCTTAGACCCGGGGGGCCGGGAGACCCAGTACTTC. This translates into CASSLDPGGRETQYF.

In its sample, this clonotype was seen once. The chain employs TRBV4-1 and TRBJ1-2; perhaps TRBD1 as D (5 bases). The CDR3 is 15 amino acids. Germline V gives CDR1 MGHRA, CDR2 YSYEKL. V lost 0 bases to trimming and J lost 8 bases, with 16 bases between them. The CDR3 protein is CASSQDRRGVIGYTF. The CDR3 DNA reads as TGCGCCAGCAGCCAAGATCGGCGGGGGGTGATCGGCTACACCTTC.

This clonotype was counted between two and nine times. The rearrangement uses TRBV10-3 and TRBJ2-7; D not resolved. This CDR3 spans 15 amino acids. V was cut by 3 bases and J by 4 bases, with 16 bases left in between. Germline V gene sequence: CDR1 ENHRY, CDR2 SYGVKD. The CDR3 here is CAISESEESVYEQYF. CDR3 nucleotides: TGTGCCATCAGTGAATCTGAGGAGAGCGTTTACGAGCAGTACTTC.

The CDR3 sequence: CASSASAGWKEYF. DNA of the CDR3: TGTGCCAGCAGTGCGAGTGCAGGGTGGAAGGAGTACTTC. This rearrangement joins TRBV6-2 or TRBV6-3 to TRBJ2-7; perhaps TRBD1 as D (5 bases). Trimming shortened V by 5 bases and J by 11 bases, and 19 bases separated the two germline ends. CDR3 length equals 13 residues. From germline, CDR1 is MNHEY and CDR2 SVGEGT.

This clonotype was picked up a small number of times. DNA for the CDR3: TGTGCCAGCACCGGGACAGGGGGCTTCGGGGAGCTGTTTTTT. It is translated as CASTGTGGFGELFF. The chain carries TRBV27 and TRBJ2-2; 12 bases agree with TRBD1. Germline loops: CDR1 MNHEY, CDR2 SMNVEV (reference sequence). The length of the CDR3 is 14 residues. V dropped 7 bases and J dropped 7; count of bases not matched to a gene: 4.

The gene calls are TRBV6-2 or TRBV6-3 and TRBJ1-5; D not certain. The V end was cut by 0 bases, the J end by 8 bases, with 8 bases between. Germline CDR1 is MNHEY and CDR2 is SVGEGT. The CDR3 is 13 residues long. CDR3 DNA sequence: TGTGCCAGCAGTTACTCGAGGGTAGAGCCCCAGCATTTT. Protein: CASSYSRVEPQHF.

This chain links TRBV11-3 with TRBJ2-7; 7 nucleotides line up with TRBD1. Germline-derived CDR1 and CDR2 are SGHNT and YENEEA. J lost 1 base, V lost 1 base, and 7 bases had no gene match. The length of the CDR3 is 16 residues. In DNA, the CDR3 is TGTGCCAGCAGCTTAGGATTCGGACAGGCATCCTACGAGCAGTACTTC. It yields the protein CASSLGFGQASYEQYF.

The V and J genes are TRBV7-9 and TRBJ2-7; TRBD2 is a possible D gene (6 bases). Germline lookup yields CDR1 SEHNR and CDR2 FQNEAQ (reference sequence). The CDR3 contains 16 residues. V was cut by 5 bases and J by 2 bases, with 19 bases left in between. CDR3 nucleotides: TGTGCCAGCAGCCCCAACCCCCGGGGAGGTGCCTACGAGCAGTACTTC. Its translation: CASSPNPRGGAYEQYF.

CDR3 residues: CSARDLWRQESGNTIYF. DNA for the CDR3: TGCAGTGCTAGAGATCTCTGGAGACAGGAGTCTGGAAACACCATATATTTT. The J gene is TRBJ1-3, the V gene TRBV20-1; TRBD1 might be the D (6 bases). The V and J ends lost 0 bases and 1 base respectively, with 16 bases between them. The CDR3 runs to 17 residues. Germline V gene lookup returns CDR1 DFQATT and CDR2 SNEGSKA (reference sequence).

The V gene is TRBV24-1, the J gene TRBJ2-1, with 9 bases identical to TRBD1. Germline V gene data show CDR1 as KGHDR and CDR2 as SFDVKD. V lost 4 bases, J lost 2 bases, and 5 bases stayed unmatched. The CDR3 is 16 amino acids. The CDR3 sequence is CATSDHRQGAYNEQFF. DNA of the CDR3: TGTGCCACCAGTGACCATAGACAGGGGGCCTACAATGAGCAGTTCTTC.

The CDR3 sequence: CASSFQGGGWGPQHF. Here the CDR3 DNA reads TGTGCCAGCAGTTTTCAAGGCGGGGGTTGGGGGCCCCAGCATTTT. The chain links TRBV27 to TRBJ1-5, with D possibly matching TRBD1 (5 bases). This CDR3 comprises 15 residues. Deletions cut 3 bases from V and 9 bases from J, with 18 bases between. Germline-derived CDR1 and CDR2 are MNHEY and SMNVEV (reference sequence).

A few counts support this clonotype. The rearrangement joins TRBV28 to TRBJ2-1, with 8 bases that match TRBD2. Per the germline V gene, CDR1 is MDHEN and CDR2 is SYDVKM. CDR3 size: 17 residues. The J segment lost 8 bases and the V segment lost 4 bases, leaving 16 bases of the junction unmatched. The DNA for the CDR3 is TGTGCCAGCAGTTCCTACGCGGGGGTTAGCGGGGTTTATGAGCAGTTCTTC. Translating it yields CASSSYAGVSGVYEQFF. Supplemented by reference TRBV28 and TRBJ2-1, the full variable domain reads DVKVTQSSRYLVKRTGEKVFLECVQDMDHENMFWYRQDPGLGLRLIYFSYDVKMKEKGDIPEGYSVSREKKERFSLILESASTNQTSMYLCASSSYAGVSGVYEQFFGPGTRLTVL.

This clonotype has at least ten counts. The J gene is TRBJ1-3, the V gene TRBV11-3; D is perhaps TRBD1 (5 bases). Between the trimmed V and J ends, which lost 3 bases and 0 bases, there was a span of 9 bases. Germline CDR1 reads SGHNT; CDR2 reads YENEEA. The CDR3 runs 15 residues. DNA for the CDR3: TGTGCCAGCAGCTTGGGACCGAGCTCTGGAAACACCATATATTTT. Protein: CASSLGPSSGNTIYF.

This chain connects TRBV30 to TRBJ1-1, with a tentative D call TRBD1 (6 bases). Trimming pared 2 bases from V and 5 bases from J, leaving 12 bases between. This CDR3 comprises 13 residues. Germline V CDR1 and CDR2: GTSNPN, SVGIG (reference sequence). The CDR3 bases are TGTGCCTGGAGTTTACAGGGTGGGACTGAAGCTTTCTTT. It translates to CAWSLQGGTEAFF.